This passage covers 25 T cell receptor beta chains from one sample sequenced in a study of T cell responses to AZD1222 COVID-19 vaccine. Here immunoSEQ multiplex PCR was the method, and the copy in TCRdb shows in-frame clones only, minus some. The sample shows roughly 180,000 clones, around 90% of them seen only once. This material consisted of peripheral blood, taken 28 days after the second AZD1222 dose. The receptors originated from an adult who received the AZD1222 COVID-19 vaccine.

The rearrangement joins TRBV7-9 to TRBJ2-3, with 11 nucleotides matching TRBD2. The V segment lost 5 bases and the J segment 5 bases; nucleotides outside the gene matches: 6. Germline CDR1 reads SEHNR; CDR2 reads FQNEAQ (reference sequence). This CDR3 is 15 amino acids long. CDR3 sequence: CASSSSGGAIDTQYF. Here the CDR3 DNA reads TGTGCCAGCAGCAGTAGCGGGGGGGCCATAGATACGCAGTATTTT.

This clone was detected only a few times. This chain connects TRBV11-2 to TRBJ2-3, with unresolved D. The CDR3 spans 15 residues. Germline assignment: CDR1 SGHAT and CDR2 FQNNGV. Trimming removed 0 bases from V and 0 bases from J, with 7 bases in between. CDR3 region: CASSLERLSTDTQYF. CDR3 nucleotide sequence: TGTGCCAGCAGCTTAGAGCGCCTTAGCACAGATACGCAGTATTTT.

The chain links TRBV7-9 to TRBJ1-4, with 8 bases lining up with TRBD1. Germline loops: CDR1 SEHNR, CDR2 FQNEAQ (reference sequence). V gave up 5 bases and J gave up 6 bases; unmatched junction bases: 11. There are 16 residues in the CDR3. CDR3 coding DNA: TGTGCCAGCAGCCAAATAACAGGGGGAGCCGATGAAAAACTGTTTTTT. This sequence encodes CASSQITGGADEKLFF.

The chain has TRBV4-2 and TRBJ2-3, with 8 bases aligning to TRBD2. CDR3 length: 18 amino acids. Germline V gene data show CDR1 as LGHNA and CDR2 as YNFKEQ. Trimming cost V 0 bases and J 0 bases; bases outside gene matches: 8. The CDR3 DNA reads TGTGCCAGCAGCCAAGAAGGGAGCGGGGGCCCAAGCACAGATACGCAGTATTTT. This gives the protein CASSQEGSGGPSTDTQYF.

This clone was seen just once. V and J are TRBV29-1 and TRBJ2-2, with D perhaps matching TRBD1 (5 bases). In germline, CDR1 is SQVTM, CDR2 ANQGSEA. CDR3 length equals 14 residues. Trimming removed 1 base at V and 6 bases at J, with 12 bases between. CDR3 region: CSVEVLGRPGELFF. The CDR3 DNA follows: TGCAGCGTTGAAGTTTTGGGGCGCCCCGGGGAGCTGTTTTTT.

To note about this clone: A junction end diverges from the germline sequence, so it may reflect a read error. This chain links TRBV3-1 (or the pseudogene TRBV3-2) with TRBJ2-3, with D perhaps assigned TRBD1 or TRBD2 (5 bases each). CDR3 length equals 13 residues. Germline values: CDR1 LGHDT, CDR2 YNNKEL (reference sequence). The CDR3 nucleotides are TGTGCTAGCAGCCTGAGAGGGGAGAATACGCAGTATTTT. Protein sequence: CASSLRGENTQYF.

The chain joins TRBV9 to TRBJ2-5, with 12 bases fitting TRBD2. V dropped 0 bases and J dropped 4; count of bases not matched to a gene: 4. The germline V gene encodes CDR1 SGDLS and CDR2 YYNGEE. The length of the CDR3 is 16 residues. CDR3 loop: CASSVDPSGGGETQYF. CDR3 sequence (DNA): TGTGCCAGCAGCGTAGACCCTAGCGGGGGGGGAGAGACCCAGTACTTC.

The chain recombines TRBV10-3 with TRBJ2-7; TRBD1 matches at 8 bases. Germline lookup yields CDR1 ENHRY and CDR2 SYGVKD. Losses at the gene ends were 7 bases for V and 3 bases for J; bases not matched to a gene: 11. CDR3 length equals 15 residues. The CDR3, as DNA: TGTGCCATCACCACAGGGGGAACCCTGAACTACGAGCAGTACTTC. Protein product: CAITTGGTLNYEQYF.

This clone was seen only once. The genes are TRBV5-1 and TRBJ2-7; weak D call: TRBD2 (6 bases). V lost 0 bases, J lost 5 bases, and 12 bases lay in between. CDR3 length: 14 amino acids. The germline V gene encodes CDR1 SGHRS and CDR2 YFSETQ. Written as DNA, the CDR3 is TGCGCCAGCAGCTTGGACCGGGAGTTTAACGAGCAGTACTTC. Translating gives CASSLDREFNEQYF.

The chain uses TRBV28 and TRBJ1-3; 11 bases line up with TRBD1. CDR3 length equals 16 residues. V shed 4 bases and J 2 bases; nucleotides not matched to a gene: 4. Looked up from germline, CDR1 is MDHEN and CDR2 is SYDVKM. The CDR3 protein is CASSSSGQGAGNTIYF. DNA for the CDR3: TGTGCCAGCAGTTCCTCGGGACAGGGGGCTGGAAACACCATATATTTT. The whole variable domain, remainder taken from reference TRBV28 and TRBJ1-3, is DVKVTQSSRYLVKRTGEKVFLECVQDMDHENMFWYRQDPGLGLRLIYFSYDVKMKEKGDIPEGYSVSREKKERFSLILESASTNQTSMYLCASSSSGQGAGNTIYFGEGSWLTVV.

Here the CDR3 reads CASSLTSGTSGPPTDTQYF. The CDR3 DNA sequence: TGTGCCAGCAGTTTAACCTCGGGGACTAGCGGCCCCCCCACAGATACGCAGTATTTT. The chain is built from TRBV28 and TRBJ2-3; 11 bases are shared with TRBD2. CDR1 and CDR2 from the germline V gene are MDHEN and SYDVKM. The CDR3 loop spans 19 amino acids. V was clipped by 2 bases and J by 2 bases; unmatched bases: 12.

V usage is TRBV5-1 and J usage is TRBJ2-3; 8 bases are shared with TRBD2. Unmatched junction bases numbered 7, after V lost 5 bases and J lost 2 bases. The germline V gene encodes CDR1 SGHRS and CDR2 YFSETQ. This CDR3 is 15 amino acids long. The CDR3 DNA reads TGCGCCAGCAGTTCGCGGGGGGTCCCCACAGATACGCAGTATTTT. This codes for CASSSRGVPTDTQYF.

The V and J genes are TRBV5-1 and TRBJ2-3; D is possibly TRBD1 (5 bases). The CDR3 covers 13 residues. Germline CDR1 reads SGHRS; CDR2 reads YFSETQ. V lost 3 bases, J lost 4 bases, and 9 bases lay in between. CDR3 nucleotide sequence: TGCGCCAGCAGCTGGAAGGGGTCAGATACGCAGTATTTT. Protein product: CASSWKGSDTQYF.

The rearrangement joins TRBV2 to TRBJ1-1; TRBD1 matches at 10 bases. CDR1 is SNHLY and CDR2 is FYNNEI in the germline V gene. This CDR3 spans 16 amino acids. J gave up 3 bases and V 5 bases, and 9 bases lay outside the gene matches. CDR3 nucleotides: TGTGCCAGCAGTCCCGACAGGGGGCGATTTGACACTGAAGCTTTCTTT. This translates into CASSPDRGRFDTEAFF.

The V and J genes are TRBV2 and TRBJ2-1; 10 nucleotides align to TRBD2. The length of the CDR3 is 16 residues. Looked up from germline, CDR1 is SNHLY and CDR2 is FYNNEI. V was pared by 6 bases and J by 5 bases, with 10 bases of the junction left unmatched. The CDR3 DNA sequence: TGTGCCAGCAGGGACACCCTAGCGGGAGAGGACAATGAGCAGTTCTTC. Its translation: CASRDTLAGEDNEQFF.

The V gene is TRBV27, the J gene TRBJ2-7, with D possibly matching TRBD2 (6 bases). Germline CDR1 and CDR2: MNHEY and SMNVEV (reference sequence). The CDR3 is 11 residues long. Trimming removed 7 bases at V and 4 bases at J, with 8 bases between. The CDR3 sequence is CASKEGYEQYF. In DNA form, the CDR3 reads TGTGCCAGCAAGGAGGGGTACGAGCAGTACTTC.

In its sample, this clone was seen once. The V call is TRBV5-8, the J call TRBJ2-5, with 8 bases identical to TRBD2. V lost 6 bases to trimming and J lost 5 bases; unmatched junction nucleotides: 6. The CDR3 contains 13 residues. CDR1 SGHTS and CDR2 YDEGEE come from the germline V gene. CDR3 in DNA: TGTGCCAGCAACCTACGGGAGGGGGAGACCCAGTACTTC. Translated, it gives CASNLREGETQYF.

The chain links TRBV7-2 to TRBJ2-7; a weak D match, TRBD2 (6 bases). CDR1 and CDR2 (germline): SGHTA, FQGNSA. The CDR3 length is 13 residues. V gave up 4 bases and J gave up 6 bases, with 13 bases separating them. CDR3 sequence: CASSSRDGSEQYF. CDR3 in DNA: TGTGCCAGCAGCTCGCGGGACGGTTCCGAGCAGTACTTC.

The chain joins TRBV28 to TRBJ1-1, with a possible D match to TRBD1 (5 bases). Germline V CDR1 and CDR2: MDHEN, SYDVKM. Trimming took off 6 bases at V and 2 bases at J, with 13 bases between the two ends. This CDR3 has 14 amino acids. As DNA, the CDR3 is TGTGCCAGCAGCCCAGGGAGGTCCAACACTGAAGCTTTCTTT. It is translated as CASSPGRSNTEAFF.

DNA for the CDR3: TGTGCCAGCAGCGCCCGGACAGGGGTCAACACCATATATTTT. Encoded protein: CASSARTGVNTIYF. The V and J genes are TRBV9 and TRBJ1-3, with 9 bases fitting TRBD1. The CDR3 is 14 amino acids. Germline V gives CDR1 SGDLS, CDR2 YYNGEE. The V gene end was trimmed by 3 bases and the J gene end by 7 bases; junction bases not matched to a gene: 5.

The chain carries TRBV19 and TRBJ1-5; D is uncertain. This CDR3 is 13 amino acids long. Trimming removed 10 bases from V and 0 bases from J, with 10 bases in between. The germline CDR1 and CDR2 sequences are LNHDA and SQIVND (reference sequence). The CDR3 sequence is CATATDSNQPQHF. The CDR3 nucleotides read TGTGCCACCGCGACCGATAGCAATCAGCCCCAGCATTTT.

The chain couples TRBV4-1 to TRBJ2-7; no reliable D call. The CDR3 covers 16 residues. Per germline, CDR1 MGHRA and CDR2 YSYEKL. Trimming left V 1 base short and J 5 bases short, with 18 bases between. CDR3 nucleotide sequence: TGCGCCAGCAGCCAAGCACTCGCCGGCCATGGGAACGAGCAGTACTTC. Residues: CASSQALAGHGNEQYF.

The chain employs TRBV14 and TRBJ2-1; no clear D. Trimming left V 1 base short and J 10 bases short, with 11 bases between. CDR1 is SGHDN, CDR2 FVKESK, per germline. The CDR3 covers 13 residues. The CDR3 is CASSQGSNREQFF. For the CDR3, the DNA is TGTGCCAGCAGCCAAGGGTCAAACCGGGAGCAGTTCTTC.

The V gene is TRBV5-6, the J gene TRBJ1-6; D gene uncertain. The CDR3 loop spans 14 amino acids. V lost 0 bases and J 7 bases, leaving 8 bases between the germline ends. CDR1 and CDR2 from the germline V gene are SGHDT and YYEEEE. The CDR3 DNA reads TGTGCCAGCAGCTTGGCAGGTGGGAATTCACCCCTCCACTTT. This translates into CASSLAGGNSPLHF.

This rearrangement joins TRBV5-6 to TRBJ1-4; D not certain. From germline, CDR1 is SGHDT and CDR2 YYEEEE. The CDR3 consists of 10 residues. V shed 10 bases and J shed 4 bases, with 5 bases lying between them. CDR3 in DNA: TGTGCCCGACGTAATGAAAAACTGTTTTTT. It is translated as CARRNEKLFF.